The next 29 T cell receptor beta chains were all read from a single sample in a study of PD-L1 blockade in urothelial cancer. Measured with immunoSEQ multiplex PCR; TCRdb has only the in-frame clones, and not every one. Of tens of thousands of clones in the sample, roughly 82% were seen once. The sequencing here drew on PBMCs, taken around atezolizumab (anti-PD-L1) treatment. The receptors were gathered from a man aged 60-69 years with urothelial cancer.

In DNA, the CDR3 is TGTGCCAGCAGCTTAGAGTTTCGGAGGTTCAACGAGCAGTACTTC. Translation gives CASSLEFRRFNEQYF. This rearrangement joins TRBV7-2 to TRBJ2-7; possible D gene TRBD2, 5 bases. V was clipped by 1 base and J by 5 bases, with 15 bases between them. The germline CDR1 and CDR2 sequences are SGHTA and FQGNSA. The CDR3 totals 15 residues.

The V and J genes are TRBV4-1 and TRBJ1-2, with TRBD1 as a possible D gene (6 bases). Germline V gene sequence: CDR1 MGHRA, CDR2 YSYEKL. V lost 0 bases and J lost 5, with 28 bases in between. This CDR3 is built from 20 residues. The CDR3, as DNA: TGCGCCAGCAGCCAAGATCCCCTAGGTACTCTGGGGGCGCAAGGGTATGGCTACACCTTC. Residues: CASSQDPLGTLGAQGYGYTF.

The chain combines TRBV11-1 with TRBJ2-1; perhaps TRBD1 as D (6 bases). This CDR3 has 13 amino acids. V dropped 5 bases and J dropped 9 bases, with 14 bases sitting between them. Germline lookup yields CDR1 SGHAT and CDR2 FQDESV (reference sequence). The DNA for the CDR3 is TGTGCCAGCAGCCAGGGGCTGGGGACTGAGCAGTTCTTC. As protein: CASSQGLGTEQFF. The full variable domain, rest sourced from reference TRBV11-1 and TRBJ2-1, is EAEVAQSPRYKITEKSQAVAFWCDPISGHATLYWYRQILGQGPELLVQFQDESVVDDSQLPKDRFSAERLKGVDSTLKIQPAELGDSAMYLCASSQGLGTEQFFGPGTRLTVL.

V usage is TRBV7-2 and J usage is TRBJ2-1, with D possibly TRBD2 on 5 matching bases. Trimming cost V 7 bases and J 4 bases, with 17 bases left between them. The CDR3 runs to 15 residues. Germline V gene lookup returns CDR1 SGHTA and CDR2 FQGNSA. The CDR3 bases are TGTGCCAGCAACTACCGGGGTAGCACGTACAATGAGCAGTTCTTC. This codes for CASNYRGSTYNEQFF. The full variable domain, its missing parts supplied by reference TRBV7-2 and TRBJ2-1, is GAGVSQSPSNKVTEKGKDVELRCDPISGHTALYWYRQSLGQGLEFLIYFQGNSAPDKSGLPSDRFSAERTGGSVSTLTIQRTQQEDSAVYLCASNYRGSTYNEQFFGPGTRLTVL.

This chain links TRBV5-1 with TRBJ1-1; D perhaps matches TRBD1 (5 bases). This CDR3 spans 15 amino acids. Germline CDR1 SGHRS, CDR2 YFSETQ. Trimming shortened V by 0 bases and J by 1 base, and 10 bases separated the two germline ends. The CDR3 protein is CASSLEGNQNTEAFF. The CDR3 DNA sequence: TGCGCCAGCAGCTTGGAGGGGAACCAGAACACTGAAGCTTTCTTT.

This rearrangement joins TRBV9 to TRBJ2-2, with D tentatively TRBD1 (6 bases). CDR1 is SGDLS and CDR2 is YYNGEE in the germline V gene. The germline V and J ends were trimmed by 4 bases and 13 bases, with 20 bases remaining between them. The CDR3 runs 14 residues. Here the CDR3 reads CASSPPWLTGLLFF. The CDR3 nucleotides read TGTGCCAGCAGCCCTCCCTGGCTCACAGGGTTGCTGTTTTTT.

This chain links TRBV12-5 with TRBJ2-1; possibly TRBD2 for D (5 bases). V was clipped by 5 bases and J by 15 bases, with 20 bases between them. Germline CDR1 is LGHNT and CDR2 is FRNRAP. This CDR3 is built from 13 residues. The CDR3 is CASGIQMGDDRFF. In nucleotides, the CDR3 is TGTGCTAGTGGTATCCAGATGGGAGATGATAGGTTCTTC.

The chain carries TRBV7-9 and TRBJ2-5; 9 nucleotides line up with TRBD1. In germline, CDR1 is SEHNR, CDR2 FQNEAQ (reference sequence). V dropped 6 bases and J dropped 4; count of bases not matched to a gene: 6. This CDR3 is built from 14 residues. CDR3 sequence: CASRKTGGSETQYF. Written as DNA, the CDR3 is TGTGCCAGCAGGAAAACAGGGGGCTCAGAGACCCAGTACTTC.

The chain couples TRBV25-1 to TRBJ2-3; D may be TRBD2 (5 bases). The CDR3 consists of 13 residues. Trimming took off 5 bases at V and 3 bases at J, with 9 bases between the two ends. CDR1 MGHDK and CDR2 SYGVNS come from the germline V gene. CDR3 amino acids: CASSRPGTDTQYF. As DNA, the CDR3 is TGTGCCAGCAGTCGGCCGGGAACAGATACGCAGTATTTT. The full variable domain, its missing parts supplied by reference TRBV25-1 and TRBJ2-3, is EADIYQTPRYLVIGTGKKITLECSQTMGHDKMYWYQQDPGMELHLIHYSYGVNSTEKGDLSSESTVSRIRTEHFPLTLESARPSHTSQYLCASSRPGTDTQYFGPGTRLTVL.

The rearrangement joins TRBV18 to TRBJ2-7, with 8 bases lining up with TRBD1. Germline V gives CDR1 KGHSH, CDR2 LQKENI. V lost 0 bases to trimming and J lost 7 bases; unmatched junction nucleotides: 5. This CDR3 region has 14 residues. The CDR3 nucleotides are TGTGCCAGCTCACCACCTGACAGGGGTGGAGAGCAGTACTTC. Translation: CASSPPDRGGEQYF.

V usage is TRBV5-8 and J usage is TRBJ2-2; D is unclear. This CDR3 region has 14 residues. Germline lookup yields CDR1 SGHTS and CDR2 YDEGEE. Trimming pared 1 base from V and 1 base from J, leaving 5 bases between. This CDR3 is CASSLPLNTGELFF. The CDR3 nucleotides are TGTGCCAGCAGCTTGCCACTGAACACCGGGGAGCTGTTTTTT.

This clone was seen only once. The chain joins TRBV6-1 to TRBJ2-7; D uncertain. V lost 4 bases and J lost 4, with 17 bases in between. The germline V gene encodes CDR1 MNHNS and CDR2 SASEGT. This CDR3 is 15 amino acids long. CDR3 DNA sequence: TGTGCCAGCAGTGGGGCAGACCGATTCAATTACGAGCAGTACTTC. Protein sequence: CASSGADRFNYEQYF.

V is TRBV5-6 and J is TRBJ1-2, with D maybe TRBD1 (5 bases). The CDR3 covers 13 residues. The V and J ends lost 1 base and 5 bases respectively, with 9 bases between them. Per germline, CDR1 SGHDT and CDR2 YYEEEE. The CDR3 coding sequence is TGTGCCAGCAGCTTGAGGGGAGGATATGGCTACACCTTC. Translation gives CASSLRGGYGYTF.

The chain recombines TRBV29-1 with TRBJ2-3; tentative D call: TRBD1 (6 bases). Germline V CDR1 and CDR2: SQVTM, ANQGSEA. The CDR3 sequence is 15 residues long. V was pared by 6 bases and J by 0 bases, with 16 bases between. The CDR3 sequence: CSVFPGTHSTDTQYF. In DNA, the CDR3 is TGCAGCGTCTTTCCCGGGACACATAGCACAGATACGCAGTATTTT.

J is TRBJ2-7 and V is TRBV5-1; 10 nucleotides line up with TRBD1. V lost 4 bases and J lost 6; bases outside the gene matches: 7. Germline V gene sequence: CDR1 SGHRS, CDR2 YFSETQ. CDR3 length: 14 amino acids. CDR3 coding DNA: TGCGCCAGCAGCCATTCGGGGACAGGGGTCGAGCAGTACTTC. This sequence encodes CASSHSGTGVEQYF.

This rearrangement joins TRBV5-8 to TRBJ1-1; D is unclear. The germline V gene has CDR1 SGHTS and CDR2 YDEGEE. The CDR3 extends over 15 amino acids. V was trimmed by 0 bases and J by 5 bases, leaving 14 bases between them. This CDR3 is CASSLAILTRTEAFF. CDR3 DNA sequence: TGTGCCAGCAGCTTGGCTATTCTTACGAGGACTGAAGCTTTCTTT.

This sequence joins TRBV30 and TRBJ2-7; D unclear. V was trimmed by 0 bases and J by 4 bases, leaving 7 bases between them. This CDR3 comprises 12 residues. The germline V gene has CDR1 GTSNPN and CDR2 SVGIG (reference sequence). The CDR3: CAWSVLVYEQYF. The CDR3 DNA reads TGTGCCTGGAGTGTCCTAGTTTACGAGCAGTACTTC. The variable domain in full, with the rest retrieved from reference TRBV30 and TRBJ2-7, is SQTIHQWPATLVQPVGSPLSLECTVEGTSNPNLYWYRQAAGRGLQLLFYSVGIGQISSEVPQNLSASRPQDRQFILSSKKLLLSDSGFYLCAWSVLVYEQYFGPGTRLTVT.

CDR3 sequence: CASSQGQTNYEQYF. The CDR3 DNA reads TGCGCCAGCAGCCAAGGCCAGACTAACTACGAGCAGTACTTC. The V gene is TRBV4-1, the J gene TRBJ2-7, with TRBD2 as a possible D gene (5 bases). The germline gives CDR1 MGHRA, CDR2 YSYEKL. V shed 1 base and J shed 3 bases, with 10 bases lying between them. The CDR3 is made up of 14 amino acids.

The chain joins TRBV4-2 to TRBJ2-1, with 11 positions matching TRBD2. J lost 0 bases, V lost 5 bases, and 12 bases had no gene match. The CDR3 consists of 19 residues. Germline V gives CDR1 LGHNA, CDR2 YNFKEQ. The DNA for the CDR3 is TGTGCCAGCAGCAGGCTAGCGGGAGGCCTCGGATCCTCCTACAATGAGCAGTTCTTC. Protein sequence: CASSRLAGGLGSSYNEQFF.

The rearrangement joins TRBV25-1 to TRBJ2-1; 10 positions agree with TRBD1. The junction had 9 bases not matched to a gene; V was cut back by 3 bases and J by 13 bases. The CDR3 has 14 amino acids. The germline V gene encodes CDR1 MGHDK and CDR2 SYGVNS. CDR3 in DNA: TGTGCCAGCAGTGACCTCAGACAGGGGGCCTTTCAGTTCTTC. Its protein product is CASSDLRQGAFQFF.

This clone has just a few counts. CDR3 DNA sequence: TGTGCCAGCTCACTATCAGGAAGACCCACCGGGAATGGCTACACCTTC. It codes for CASSLSGRPTGNGYTF. The rearrangement links TRBV18 to TRBJ1-2; D is unresolved. Germline V gene lookup returns CDR1 KGHSH and CDR2 LQKENI. The ends were cut back, 4 bases at V and 6 bases at J, with 21 bases in the middle. The length of the CDR3 is 16 residues.

This clone was detected a few times. The chain employs TRBV6-4 and TRBJ1-2, with D perhaps matching TRBD1 (5 bases). The germline V gene encodes CDR1 MRHNA and CDR2 SNTAGT. The CDR3 is 13 residues long. The V end lost 0 bases, the J end lost 4 bases, and 6 bases lay between the germline ends. CDR3 DNA: TGTGCCAGCAGTGACTCGGGACTCTATGGCTACACCTTC. Protein: CASSDSGLYGYTF.

The chain has TRBV5-1 and TRBJ2-1, with D perhaps matching TRBD1 (5 bases). The V gene lost 1 base and the J gene lost 6 bases, with 11 bases spanning the gap. CDR3 length equals 14 residues. Germline assignment: CDR1 SGHRS and CDR2 YFSETQ. The CDR3 DNA follows: TGCGCCAGCAGCTTGAATAGTAGGGGCAATGAGCAGTTCTTC. It codes for CASSLNSRGNEQFF.

This chain joins TRBV6-5 and TRBJ2-7; TRBD2 matches 7 bases. From germline, CDR1 is MNHEY and CDR2 SVGAGI. V trimming: 2 bases; J trimming: 2 bases; junction bases outside the gene matches: 6. This CDR3 contains 15 residues. The DNA of the CDR3 is TGTGCCAGCAGTTACCACGGGACTACGACCTACGAGCAGTACTTC. Its protein is CASSYHGTTTYEQYF.

The genes are TRBV6-5 and TRBJ2-1; the match to TRBD2 covers 16 bases. The ends lost 5 bases at V and 10 bases at J; junction bases unmatched: 5. The CDR3 loop spans 15 amino acids. In germline, CDR1 is MNHEY, CDR2 SVGAGI. The CDR3 here is CASSGTSGGAGEQFF. The CDR3, as DNA: TGTGCCAGCAGTGGGACTAGCGGGGGGGCAGGGGAGCAGTTCTTC.

The chain is built from TRBV7-9 and TRBJ1-5; TRBD1 might be the D (6 bases). CDR3 length: 18 residues. The V gene lost 1 base and the J gene lost 4 bases, with 20 bases spanning the gap. Germline V gives CDR1 SEHNR, CDR2 FQNEAQ (reference sequence). CDR3 sequence (DNA): TGTGCCAGCAGCTTAGAGGGGGAAACAGTGAGCCAAAATCAGCCCCAGCATTTT. Translation gives CASSLEGETVSQNQPQHF.

The chain combines TRBV2 with TRBJ1-5, with unresolved D. Looked up from germline, CDR1 is SNHLY and CDR2 is FYNNEI. CDR3 length: 15 residues. V dropped 1 base and J dropped 6 bases, with 13 bases sitting between them. The CDR3 DNA reads as TGTGCCAGCAGTGAAGAAGGGAGGTACGCTCAGCCCCAGCATTTT. This translates into CASSEEGRYAQPQHF.

This chain links TRBV18 with TRBJ1-3; unclear D gene. Per the germline V gene, CDR1 is KGHSH and CDR2 is LQKENI. V lost 2 bases, J lost 4 bases, and 6 bases lay in between. The CDR3 extends over 13 amino acids. In DNA form, the CDR3 reads TGTGCCAGCTCACCAGAGAGGGGAAACACCATATATTTT. It is translated as CASSPERGNTIYF.

The chain is built from TRBV5-1 and TRBJ2-7; D not resolved. V was shortened by 0 bases and J by 4 bases, with 8 bases between the two germline ends. In germline, CDR1 is SGHRS, CDR2 YFSETQ. The CDR3 spans 13 residues. CDR3 amino acids: CASSLVSGYEQYF. The DNA for the CDR3 is TGCGCCAGCAGCTTGGTATCCGGGTACGAGCAGTACTTC.